The text below deals with one T cell receptor (beta chain). Antigen: not known. The germline V gene encodes CDR1 SGHRS and CDR2 YFSETQ. The V end was cut by 4 bases, the J end by 7 bases, with 12 bases between. This CDR3 comprises 13 residues. The data are from a study of cytomegalovirus exposure and HLA in healthy donors. The PCR used 60 Vbeta and 13 Jbeta primers. Clones were read by immunoSEQ multiplex PCR, and TCRdb kept only the in-frame ones, dropping some. Altogether around 230,000 clones are present, just under 80% being singletons, with the ten largest covering 0.45% to 0.5%. Findings and caveats of the study: TCR beta chain V- and J-gene trimming was linked, in a later analysis, to a missense variant in DCLRE1C. Most TCR sequences were seen very rarely across donors, but some public TCRs occurred in many.

This receptor was obtained from a boy younger than 18 in good health and CMV-seronegative. Sequenced: PBMCs. The J gene is TRBJ1-5, the V gene TRBV5-1, with D perhaps TRBD1 (5 bases). The chain's CDR3 is CASSGGGGQPQHF. The CDR3 DNA is TGCGCCAGCAGCGGTGGGGGGGGACAGCCCCAGCATTTT.